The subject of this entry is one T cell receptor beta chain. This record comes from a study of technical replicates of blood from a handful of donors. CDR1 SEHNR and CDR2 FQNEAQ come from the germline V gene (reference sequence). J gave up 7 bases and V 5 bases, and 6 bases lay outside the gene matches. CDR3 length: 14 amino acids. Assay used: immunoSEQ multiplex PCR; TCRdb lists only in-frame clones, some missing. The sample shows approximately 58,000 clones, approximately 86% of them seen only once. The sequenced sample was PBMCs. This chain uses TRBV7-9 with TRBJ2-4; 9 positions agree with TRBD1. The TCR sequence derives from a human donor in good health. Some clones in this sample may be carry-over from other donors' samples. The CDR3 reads CASSLRDRDNIQYF. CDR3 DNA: TGTGCCAGCAGCCTCCGGGACAGGGACAACATTCAGTACTTC.